The clone carrying this T cell receptor beta chain was seen more than once but under ten times. The sample is drawn from a study of blood T cell repertoires in COVID-19. Study context: Both acute and convalescent COVID-19 samples were obtained from the United States, Italy and Spain. T cells, B-cell-depleted T cells, or PBMCs provided the cDNA or gDNA that served as material.

As handled by the study authors: By means of reference gene primer amplification, nucleated cell counts were estimated. Profiled with immunoSEQ multiplex PCR; TCRdb holds only in-frame clones, not every one. The DNA gave D and trimming, while V, J and clone size come from that table. The profile shows about 220,000 clones, more than 75% of them singletons. Sequenced material: peripheral blood. The receptor comes from a woman in her thirties who had recovered from COVID-19.

For the CDR3, the DNA is TGTGCCAGCAGTTGGTGGACAGGGGGCGTTGGTGCTCCCTCTGGGGCCAACGTCCTGACTTTC. This translates into CASSWWTGGVGAPSGANVLTF. The V and J genes are TRBV2 and TRBJ2-6, with 11 bases aligning to TRBD1. This CDR3 region has 21 residues. Germline V gene data show CDR1 as SNHLY and CDR2 as FYNNEI. Trimming removed 5 bases from V and 0 bases from J; junction bases left unmatched: 15.